This T cell receptor beta chain was captured in a study of blood T cell repertoires in COVID-19 (dated by TCRdb to 2018 to 2021). Regarding the research as a whole: Samples covering the acute and convalescent phases of COVID-19 were provided by collaborators in the United States, Italy and Spain. The material from the prospective study consisted of cDNA or gDNA derived from T cells, B-cell-depleted T cells, or PBMCs. The repertoires were released in a freely available public database intended as a resource for research on the immune response to SARS-CoV-2. Samples were obtained from the ongoing ImmuneRACE study (first 160 participants) and from some 1,300 subjects provided by 6 global collaborators. Sample metadata almost always included a de-identified subject ID, COVID-19 status, age in years and sex. Deeply sampled blood TCRbeta repertoires from subjects exposed to, actively infected with, or recovered from COVID-19 were included in the dataset. Where HLA class I and class II types were available, the types were taken from metadata supplied by the sample provider, not from assay-based typing.

TCRbeta CDR3 regions were amplified from genomic DNA using the immunoSEQ Assay, a bias-controlled multiplex PCR. In the original analysis: The number of nucleated cells in each sample was estimated by amplification of reference gene primers within the assay. To quantify the absolute abundance of each unique TCRbeta CDR3 rearrangement, sequence reads were collapsed and filtered. For each sample, productive Simpson clonality was calculated as the square root of Simpson's diversity index across productive rearrangements. In its TCRdb copy, this immuneACCESS table keeps in-frame sequences only and misses some clones. Where compared with another copy, unresolved V genes explain less than half of these, and the others have no known cause. That table furnishes V, J and clone size, whereas the DNA furnished D and trimming. The sample includes about 170,000 clones, with more than 75% observed a single time. The ten largest account for about 2.1% of the sample.

This clone was picked up a small number of times. There is no known antigen for this receptor. It has no much larger one-base neighbor in the sample; base qualities were not kept. The research as a whole found: How much clinical and demographic metadata was included differed by source and by participant, and the metadata was provided uncurated.

A second Seattle source provided samples from volunteer blood donors who had recovered from COVID-19. Each collaborating institution followed its own protocols to collect whole blood in K2EDTA tubes. Collaborator samples were shipped for TCRbeta analysis as frozen whole blood, isolated PBMCs, or DNA extracted from either sample type. CDR1 and CDR2 were assigned from the germline V gene (reference sequence) as LGHDT and YNNKEL. Compared with germline, V lacks 4 bases and J lacks 4 bases; bases without a gene match: 12. Its CDR3 holds 17 amino acids, cysteine through phenylalanine. This entry keeps only the CDR3 DNA: 51 bases, framed from base 1.

The rearrangement combines TRBV3-1 (or the pseudogene TRBV3-2) with TRBJ1-3; 8 central nucleotides agree with TRBD1. Material for sequencing was peripheral blood. This TCR was sampled from a man over 45 who had recovered from COVID-19. The DNA is as follows: TGTGCCAGCAGCCGGATTTCAGGGGGCGGCTCCGGAAACACCATATATTTT. Translation gives CASSRISGGGSGNTIYF.